A single TCR beta chain is shown here with its context. Authors' analysis steps: Amplification with reference gene primers provided the estimates of nucleated cell counts. The data were produced by immunoSEQ multiplex PCR, yet TCRdb's version contains in-frame clones alone and is incomplete. The D gene and trimming were derived from the DNA, and the V and J assignments and clone size from that table. The top ten hold about 6.6% of the sample, which has approximately 120,000 clones, over 70% seen once. The sample belongs to a study of blood T cell repertoires in COVID-19. Study background: Samples came from the United States, Italy and Spain, spanning acute and convalescent COVID-19. PBMCs, B-cell-depleted T cells, or T cells were the source of the cDNA or gDNA that made up the material.

This CDR3 has 12 residues. Trimming cost V 10 bases and J 1 base; bases outside gene matches: 1. The specimen was peripheral blood. The source of this sequence is a woman in her forties or fifties with acute or convalescent COVID-19. The chain combines TRBV12-3 or TRBV12-4 with TRBJ2-3, with 8 nucleotides matching TRBD1. The CDR3 sequence is CAIQGGTDTQYF. Written as DNA, the CDR3 is TGTGCCATACAGGGGGGCACAGATACGCAGTATTTT.